The rows below give T cell receptor beta chains drawn from one sample of a study of T cell responses to AZD1222 COVID-19 vaccine. The data were produced by immunoSEQ multiplex PCR, yet TCRdb's version contains in-frame clones alone and is incomplete. The data show approximately 84,000 clones, 80% to 90% seen once. The input for sequencing was peripheral blood, taken 28 days after the second AZD1222 dose. All receptors come from an adult who received the AZD1222 COVID-19 vaccine. CDR3s include the opening cysteine and the closing phenylalanine or tryptophan. Fields, in order: J gene, V gene, clone size, D gene, CDR3 DNA, CDR3 protein. The D gene is left open where the match is weak. Clone sizes are given selectively: once, few, many, or a class where the clone is expanded.

TRBJ2-5,TRBV20-1,NA,NA,TGCAGTGCTAGTGTGGAATTGGAGACCCAGTACTTC,CSASVELETQYF
TRBJ1-1,TRBV11-2,NA,TRBD1,TGTGCCAGCAGCGCAACAGGGGTTACTGAAGCTTTCTTT,CASSATGVTEAFF
TRBJ2-5,TRBV9,NA,NA,TGTGCCAGCAGCGTAGAAGTGGGGACCCAGTACTTC,CASSVEVGTQYF
TRBJ2-1,TRBV4-2,few,TRBD2,TGTGCCAGCAGCCAAGCATCGAGCGGGGATTACAATGAGCAGTTCTTC,CASSQASSGDYNEQFF
TRBJ1-6,TRBV19,NA,NA,TGCGGCGCCAAGGAGACTTATAATTCACCCCTCCACTTT,CGAKETYNSPLHF
TRBJ2-3,TRBV24-1,NA,NA,TGTGCCACCAGTGACTCTACAGGGAGGGGCACAGATACGCAGTATTTT,CATSDSTGRGTDTQYF
TRBJ2-5,TRBV6-5,NA,NA,TGTGCCTGCTCATCCCTTGGCGGAATCCAAGAGACCCAGTACTTC,CACSSLGGIQETQYF
TRBJ1-1,TRBV19,NA,NA,TGTGCCAGTAGTATAGCGTTATTGGCAGGCGGGGGGAACACTGAAGCTTTCTTT,CASSIALLAGGGNTEAFF
TRBJ1-1,TRBV12-3/TRBV12-4,NA,NA,TGTGCCAGCATCCCGGCAATGAACACTGAAGCTTTCTTT,CASIPAMNTEAFF
TRBJ1-2,TRBV6-4,few,TRBD1,TGTGCCAGCAGTTTGGGAGTTGCGGGACAGGGCGCCTATGGCTACACCTTC,CASSLGVAGQGAYGYTF
TRBJ1-2,TRBV5-6,NA,TRBD1,TGTGCCAGCAGCATGGGGCCCGGGACAGGCTATGGCTACACCTTC,CASSMGPGTGYGYTF
TRBJ1-6,TRBV6-6,once,TRBD1,TGTGCCAGCAGCCTGGACAGGGGGAGTTCACCCCTCCACTTT,CASSLDRGSSPLHF
TRBJ1-5,TRBV6-5,NA,TRBD1,TGTGCCAGCAGGGGACAGGGAAATCAGCCCCAGCATTTT,CASRGQGNQPQHF
TRBJ1-5,TRBV19,NA,TRBD1,TGTGCCAGTAGTAGAGGGGACAGGGAGGTTCAGCCCCAGCATTTT,CASSRGDREVQPQHF
TRBJ1-1,TRBV6-2/TRBV6-3,NA,TRBD1,TGTGCCAGCAGCCCATCCGGGACAGGGAATACTGAAGCTTTCTTT,CASSPSGTGNTEAFF
TRBJ1-1,TRBV7-9,few,NA,TGTGCCAGCAGCTTAGAGCAGGGTGTGAACACTGAAGCTTTCTTT,CASSLEQGVNTEAFF
TRBJ2-1,TRBV21-1,NA,NA,TGTGCCAGTCCGACTAGCGGGAGGGCCCGCTACTACAATGAGCAGTTCTTC,CASPTSGRARYYNEQFF
TRBJ1-1,TRBV5-4,NA,NA,TGTGCCAGCAGCTTGGGGGGAATCAGGGGAACCCTCTTCTTT,CASSLGGIRGTLFF
TRBJ1-6,TRBV6-5,NA,TRBD1,TGTGCCAGCAGGTCCGGACAGGATAATTCACCCCTCCACTTT,CASRSGQDNSPLHF
TRBJ2-7,TRBV5-1,once,NA,TGCGCCAGCAGCTTGTGGGGGGGACAGGACTCCTACGAGCAGTACTTC,CASSLWGGQDSYEQYF
TRBJ2-3,TRBV5-4,NA,NA,TGTGCCAGCAGCTTGGACACAGATACGCAGTATTTT,CASSLDTDTQYF
TRBJ2-7,TRBV19,few,TRBD1,TGTGCCAGTAGCGTACAGGGGGCTGGAGAGCAGTACTTC,CASSVQGAGEQYF
TRBJ2-3,TRBV6-5,NA,NA,TGTGCCAGCAGGGCTAGAGGCGGCACAGATACGCAGTATTTT,CASRARGGTDTQYF
TRBJ1-6,TRBV6-4,once,NA,TGTGCCAGCAGTCTCAGAAGTAGGTCACCCCTCCACTTT,CASSLRSRSPLHF
TRBJ1-2,TRBV30,NA,NA,TGTGCCTGGAGTGGTGGGGGACAATTAGGTCGTAACTATGGCTACACCTTC,CAWSGGGQLGRNYGYTF
TRBJ2-7,TRBV6-4,NA,NA,TGTGCCAGCAGGGTTGCGGTGGGACTTTCCTACGAGCAGTACTTC,CASRVAVGLSYEQYF
TRBJ2-4,TRBV3-1/TRBV3-2,once,TRBD2,TGTGCCAGCAGCCAAGATGGACTAGCGGGGGGCGGCAAAAACATTCAGTACTTC,CASSQDGLAGGGKNIQYF
TRBJ2-2,TRBV4-3,once,TRBD2,TGCGCCAGCAGCCAAGGGCTAGCGGGGGGCTGGTCCGGGGAGCTGTTTTTT,CASSQGLAGGWSGELFF
TRBJ1-2,TRBV4-2,NA,TRBD1,TGTGCCAGCAGCCAAGGGGACAGGCCTCGGCTCGGAGGCTACACCTTC,CASSQGDRPRLGGYTF
TRBJ2-1,TRBV6-4,NA,NA,TGTGCCAGCAGTGACTCGGGTAGCGGAGCTTACAATGAGCAGTTCTTC,CASSDSGSGAYNEQFF
TRBJ1-2,TRBV5-4,NA,TRBD1,TGTGCCAGCAGCTTGAAGGGGGCCTATGGCTACACCTTC,CASSLKGAYGYTF
TRBJ2-3,TRBV30,NA,TRBD2,TGTGCCTGGAGTGATCGGGTAGCGGGAGAGTTAACGGATACGCAGTATTTT,CAWSDRVAGELTDTQYF
TRBJ1-5,TRBV5-5,NA,TRBD1,TGTGCCAGCAGCTTGTATCAGACAGGGGATCTTTCCCAGCCCCAGCATTTT,CASSLYQTGDLSQPQHF
TRBJ2-3,TRBV7-3,few,NA,TGTGCCAGTCCCCTAGTGGGGTTTACAGATACGCAGTATTTT,CASPLVGFTDTQYF
TRBJ2-7,TRBV19,NA,TRBD1,TGTGCCAGTAGTATAGAGGACAGGGGGGCCTACGAGCAGTACTTC,CASSIEDRGAYEQYF
TRBJ2-5,TRBV15,NA,TRBD2,TGTGCCACCAGCATCGGGACTAGCGGGGAGACAGAGACCCAGTACTTC,CATSIGTSGETETQYF
TRBJ2-1,TRBV7-9,NA,NA,TGTGCCAGCAGCTTGAGGGTCGCGGGGCAGGGCAATGAGCAGTTCTTC,CASSLRVAGQGNEQFF
TRBJ1-3,TRBV9,NA,NA,TGTGCCAGCAGCGTCGAACTCTCTGGAAACACCATATATTTT,CASSVELSGNTIYF
TRBJ2-5,TRBV2,NA,TRBD1,TGTGCCAGCAGAGGGACAGGGGAGGAGACCCAGTACTTC,CASRGTGEETQYF
TRBJ2-3,TRBV5-6,NA,NA,TGTGCCAGCAGCTTGAGAGCCGATACGCAGTATTTT,CASSLRADTQYF
TRBJ2-2,TRBV6-2/TRBV6-3,NA,NA,TGTGCCAGCAGTTACTCGAACACCGGGGAGCTGTTTTTT,CASSYSNTGELFF
TRBJ2-5,TRBV15,NA,NA,TGTGCCACCAGCAGAGATTCGCGAGAGACCCAGTACTTC,CATSRDSRETQYF
TRBJ2-1,TRBV7-9,NA,NA,TGTGCCAGCAGCTTAGCGCAGGGCCGGAGAAATGAGCAGTTCTTC,CASSLAQGRRNEQFF
TRBJ1-1,TRBV19,NA,NA,TGTGCCAGTAGTATAGGCGTTAACACGAACACTGAAGCTTTCTTT,CASSIGVNTNTEAFF
TRBJ1-3,TRBV7-9,NA,NA,TGTGCCAGCAGCTTAGGATCCGGCGCCGACTCTGGAAACACCATATATTTT,CASSLGSGADSGNTIYF
TRBJ2-4,TRBV30,once,NA,TGTGCCTGTCTGGCTCGGGGGGCGTCCAAAAACATTCAGTACTTC,CACLARGASKNIQYF
TRBJ2-2,TRBV4-3,NA,NA,TGCGCCAGCAGCCTTGGACAGCTCACCGGGGAGCTGTTTTTT,CASSLGQLTGELFF
TRBJ2-3,TRBV7-9,NA,NA,TGTGCCAGCAGCTTAGAAGGGAGGTACACAGATACGCAGTATTTT,CASSLEGRYTDTQYF
TRBJ2-2,TRBV6-1,NA,NA,TGTGCCAGCAGTGAATTGATGCGAGGCTCCGGGGAGCTGTTTTTT,CASSELMRGSGELFF
TRBJ2-3,TRBV3-1/TRBV3-2,NA,NA,TGTGCCAGCAGCCAAACTCCTGCTTGGTGGGAGGGCACAGATACGCAGTATTTT,CASSQTPAWWEGTDTQYF